One sample yielded the 22 T cell receptor beta chains listed below, sequenced in a study of T-cell memory formation after mild COVID-19. TCRdb ran MiXCR on the 5' RACE reads and lists one entry per CDR3 protein. The top ten hold roughly 20% of the sample, which has about 270,000 distinct CDR3 sequences, 15% to 20% seen once. Sequencing was performed on PBMCs or a T cell subset sorted from them (not recorded which). These receptors were taken from a man aged 18-30 years who had mild COVID-19 (a few samples of this study predate the infection). Cell type and time point are not known.

This chain uses TRBV25-1 with TRBJ1-1, with 7 positions matching TRBD1. The CDR3 contains 15 residues. J gave up 3 bases and V 6 bases, and 10 bases lay outside the gene matches. Germline CDR1 and CDR2: MGHDK and SYGVNS. The CDR3 DNA sequence: TGTGCCAGCAGCCCCCTCGACAGGGAGTACACTGAAGCTTTCTTT. Protein product: CASSPLDREYTEAFF.

This clonotype was seen once. The gene calls are TRBV6-1 and TRBJ2-7; D gene ambiguous. Germline V lookup: CDR1 MNHNS, CDR2 SASEGT. This CDR3 comprises 11 residues. The germline V and J ends were trimmed by 6 bases and 4 bases, with 7 bases remaining between them. The CDR3 spells CASREWYEQYV. CDR3 sequence (DNA): TGTGCCAGCAGGGAGTGGTACGAGCAGTACGTC.

This clonotype was counted between two and nine times. The J gene is TRBJ2-5, the V gene TRBV29-1; 7 nucleotides align to TRBD1. Germline V gene sequence: CDR1 SQVTM, CDR2 ANQGSEA. With V trimmed by 2 bases and J by 7 bases, 7 bases remained unmatched. The CDR3 totals 13 residues. This CDR3 is CSVEWGQSRTQYF. In DNA, the CDR3 is TGCAGCGTTGAATGGGGACAGTCCAGGACCCAGTACTTC.

The chain links TRBV19 to TRBJ1-1; D gene ambiguous. The CDR3 sequence is 14 residues long. Germline V gene data show CDR1 as LNHDA and CDR2 as SQIVND (reference sequence). The V end was cut by 3 bases, the J end by 1 base, with 9 bases between. CDR3 protein: CASSISPANTEAFF. Written as DNA, the CDR3 is TGTGCCAGTAGTATTTCGCCGGCGAACACTGAAGCTTTCTTT.

The chain uses TRBV19 and TRBJ2-3; D not resolved. The CDR3 is 15 residues long. The germline V and J ends were trimmed by 3 bases and 0 bases, with 10 bases remaining between them. CDR1 and CDR2 (germline): LNHDA, SQIVND (reference sequence). The CDR3 protein is CASSIFGLSTDTQYF. The CDR3 nucleotides are TGTGCCAGTAGTATTTTCGGTCTCAGCACAGATACGCAGTATTTT.

This clonotype was seen a handful of times. V and J are TRBV19 and TRBJ1-1; D perhaps matches TRBD1 (5 bases). The CDR3 is made up of 14 amino acids. The germline CDR1 and CDR2 sequences are LNHDA and SQIVND (reference sequence). V lost 3 bases and J lost 1, with 9 bases in between. The CDR3 loop reads CASSIPGTNTEAFF. The CDR3 DNA reads TGTGCCAGTAGTATTCCGGGGACGAACACTGAAGCTTTCTTT.

The V call is TRBV5-6, the J call TRBJ2-5; tentative D call: TRBD1 (5 bases). The V and J ends lost 1 base and 5 bases respectively, with 15 bases between them. Looked up from germline, CDR1 is SGHDT and CDR2 is YYEEEE. The CDR3 runs 15 residues. CDR3 DNA sequence: TGTGCCAGCAGCTTGTCAGGGCAGGCACGGGAGACCCAGTACTTC. Translating it yields CASSLSGQARETQYF.

The chain employs TRBV5-6 and TRBJ2-1, with D perhaps matching TRBD2 (6 bases). There are 16 residues in the CDR3. Between the trimmed V and J ends, which lost 5 bases and 7 bases, there was a span of 22 bases. In germline, CDR1 is SGHDT, CDR2 YYEEEE. The CDR3 is CASSGWGTFDRNEQFF. In DNA, the CDR3 is TGTGCCAGCAGTGGATGGGGGACTTTCGATAGGAATGAGCAGTTCTTC. The full variable domain, its missing parts supplied by reference TRBV5-6 and TRBJ2-1, is DAGVTQSPTHLIKTRGQQVTLRCSPKSGHDTVSWYQQALGQGPQFIFQYYEEEERQRGNFPDRFSGHQFPNYSSELNVNALLLGDSALYLCASSGWGTFDRNEQFFGPGTRLTVL.

V gene TRBV7-9 combines with J gene TRBJ1-2, with D possibly matching TRBD1 (5 bases). Trimming removed 4 bases at V and 6 bases at J, with 9 bases between. The V gene's germline CDR1 is SEHNR and CDR2 FQNEAQ (reference sequence). The length of the CDR3 is 12 residues. The CDR3 DNA sequence: TGTGCCAGCAGCTACGAGGGGCATGGCTACACCTTC. Protein sequence: CASSYEGHGYTF.

The sample holds a few counts of this clonotype. V gene TRBV6-5 combines with J gene TRBJ1-2; 7 bases map to TRBD1. CDR1 is MNHEY and CDR2 is SVGAGI in the germline V gene. The CDR3 spans 14 residues. J was trimmed by 4 bases and V by 6 bases; bases with no gene match: 8. DNA for the CDR3: TGTGCCAGCAGCCTAGGGACAGCCGGCTATGGCTACACCTTC. Its protein product is CASSLGTAGYGYTF.

The chain is built from TRBV4-3 and TRBJ1-4, with D maybe TRBD1 (6 bases). The germline V and J ends were trimmed by 0 bases and 5 bases, with 13 bases remaining between them. Germline CDR1 reads LGHNA; CDR2 reads YSLEER. The CDR3 sequence is 16 residues long. The CDR3 sequence is CASSQEIRQGNEKLFF. The CDR3 nucleotides are TGCGCCAGCAGCCAAGAGATCCGCCAGGGGAATGAAAAACTGTTTTTT.

This clonotype has just a few counts. The V call is TRBV7-2, the J call TRBJ2-5; D may be TRBD1 (5 bases). V dropped 4 bases and J dropped 5 bases, with 11 bases sitting between them. The CDR3 length is 13 residues. The germline V gene encodes CDR1 SGHTA and CDR2 FQGNSA. The CDR3 protein is CASSSRTTETQYF. CDR3 in DNA: TGTGCCAGCAGCTCCCGGACAACGGAGACCCAGTACTTC.

The chain joins TRBV29-1 to TRBJ1-1; D is ambiguous. V was shortened by 3 bases and J by 1 base, with 3 bases between the two germline ends. Germline assignment: CDR1 SQVTM and CDR2 ANQGSEA. This CDR3 region has 11 residues. CDR3 region: CSVDGNTEAFF. The CDR3 bases are TGCAGCGTTGACGGGAACACTGAAGCTTTCTTT.

This clonotype was seen more than once but under ten times. DNA for the CDR3: TGTGCCAGCAGTCGAACCGGGACTCCAACTAGTTATCGCGTCCGAGATACGCAGTATTTT. Its protein product is CASSRTGTPTSYRVRDTQYF. V usage is TRBV9 and J usage is TRBJ2-3; TRBD2 is a possible D gene (6 bases). The CDR3 is made up of 20 amino acids. Germline loops: CDR1 SGDLS, CDR2 YYNGEE. The V end was cut by 5 bases, the J end by 5 bases, with 33 bases between.

V and J are TRBV28 and TRBJ2-1; 10 bases align to TRBD2. The germline V gene has CDR1 MDHEN and CDR2 SYDVKM. V gave up 3 bases and J gave up 8 bases; unmatched junction bases: 7. The CDR3 has 15 amino acids. The CDR3 loop reads CASSLRTSGGDEQFF. CDR3 DNA: TGTGCCAGCAGTTTGCGGACTAGCGGCGGGGATGAGCAGTTCTTC.

The chain uses TRBV7-6 and TRBJ2-1; either TRBD1 or TRBD2 may fit D (5 bases each). V lost 5 bases and J 4 bases, leaving 15 bases between the germline ends. Germline V gene data show CDR1 as SGHVS and CDR2 as FNYEAQ. This CDR3 region has 15 residues. In DNA, the CDR3 is TGTGCCAGCAGCGCCGGGACGACGGTATACAATGAGCAGTTCTTC. It encodes CASSAGTTVYNEQFF.

The chain employs TRBV5-1 and TRBJ1-3; D ambiguous. Trimming cost V 0 bases and J 0 bases, with 7 bases left between them. CDR3 size: 15 residues. Germline V CDR1 and CDR2: SGHRS, YFSETQ. Here the CDR3 DNA reads TGCGCCAGCAGCTTGGACGGTACCTCTGGAAACACCATATATTTT. Encoded protein: CASSLDGTSGNTIYF.

The genes are TRBV12-3 or TRBV12-4 and TRBJ1-2; no clear D gene. The CDR3 sequence is 14 residues long. V was shortened by 1 base and J by 8 bases, with 14 bases between the two germline ends. CDR3 amino acids: CASSLGLSRAGYTF. The CDR3 nucleotides read TGTGCCAGCAGTTTAGGACTGAGCAGAGCGGGCTACACCTTC.

This sequence joins TRBV11-2 and TRBJ2-1; no reliable D call. Germline-derived CDR1 and CDR2 are SGHAT and FQNNGV. Trimming pared 4 bases from V and 4 bases from J, leaving 14 bases between. The CDR3 extends over 15 amino acids. The DNA for the CDR3 is TGTGCCAGCAGCTCCCCGATGGGCAGGTACAATGAGCAGTTCTTC. Its protein is CASSSPMGRYNEQFF.

This clonotype was recorded many times. The chain is built from TRBV29-1 and TRBJ2-5; D perhaps matches TRBD2 (5 bases). V lost 1 base, J lost 0 bases, and 12 bases lay in between. Per germline, CDR1 SQVTM and CDR2 ANQGSEA. CDR3 length: 15 amino acids. For the CDR3, the DNA is TGCAGCGTTGAAGGGGAGCAGCCGTACCAAGAGACCCAGTACTTC. It codes for CSVEGEQPYQETQYF.

The V and J genes are TRBV7-2 and TRBJ2-7; 10 bases are shared with TRBD2. The germline V gene has CDR1 SGHTA and CDR2 FQGNSA. This CDR3 is built from 14 residues. V was pared by 3 bases and J by 2 bases, with 1 base of the junction left unmatched. CDR3 sequence reads: CASSFSGGTYEQYF. The DNA of the CDR3 is TGTGCCAGCAGCTTTAGCGGGGGGACCTACGAGCAGTACTTC.

This clonotype has at least ten counts. The chain carries TRBV5-1 and TRBJ1-1; 12 positions agree with TRBD1. CDR3 length: 13 residues. The J segment lost 9 bases and the V segment lost 0 bases, leaving 0 bases of the junction unmatched. Germline CDR1 SGHRS, CDR2 YFSETQ. CDR3 region: CASSLGDRGQAFF. Here the CDR3 DNA reads TGCGCCAGCAGCTTGGGGGACAGGGGGCAAGCTTTCTTT.